This is a list of T cell receptor beta chains from one sample in a study of blood T cell repertoires in COVID-19. Using immunoSEQ multiplex PCR, the repertoire was profiled, and TCRdb retains in-frame clones only, with some absent. The sample consists of about 230,000 clones, less than 90% of them appearing once. The specimen sequenced was PBMCs or T cells enriched from blood (not recorded which). Every receptor here comes from a woman aged 50 to 65 in a cohort exposed to, infected with or recovered from COVID-19 (not recorded which). The CDR3 runs from the conserved cysteine through the conserved F or W. D genes are given only for firm matches. Only part of the rows carry a size: once, few, many, or a class if the clone is expanded.

NA	TRBD2	TRBJ2-7	TRBV7-3	TGTGCCAGCAGCCAATTTGGCGGGGGGTCCTACGAGCAGTACTTC	CASSQFGGGSYEQYF
NA	TRBD1	TRBJ1-1	TRBV19	TGTGCCAGCGAGCGTGGGACAGGGTACGACACTGAAGCTTTCTTT	CASERGTGYDTEAFF
NA	NA	TRBJ1-5	TRBV19	TGTGCCAGTAGTAAGGGGAATCAGCCCCAGCATTTT	CASSKGNQPQHF
NA	NA	TRBJ1-6	TRBV5-1	TGCGCCAGCAGGACTGCAAATTCACCCCTCCACTTT	CASRTANSPLHF
NA	NA	TRBJ1-3	TRBV7-2	TGTGCCAGCAGTTTCCCAGGGTTGCAGTCTGGAAACACCATATATTTT	CASSFPGLQSGNTIYF
NA	TRBD2	TRBJ2-7	TRBV27	TGTGCCAGCAGTTCGTCCCGACTAGCGGGGGTGTGGGTGCAGTACTTC	CASSSSRLAGVWVQYF
NA	TRBD1	TRBJ1-1	TRBV19	TGTGCCAGTAGTGGACCCTCGGGACAGCTAAACACTGAAGCTTTCTTT	CASSGPSGQLNTEAFF
once	NA	TRBJ2-3	TRBV5-4	TGTGCCAGCAGCTTGGGGGGGGCGGGGGCAGATACGCAGTATTTT	CASSLGGAGADTQYF
few	NA	TRBJ1-5	TRBV4-1	TGCGCCAGCAGCCAAGAGTCAGGGGTAGGTAATCAGCCCCAGCATTTT	CASSQESGVGNQPQHF
NA	NA	TRBJ1-2	TRBV14	TGTGCCAGCAGCCAAGAGTTCGTAAATGGCTACACCTTC	CASSQEFVNGYTF
NA	TRBD1	TRBJ1-5	TRBV5-1	TGCGCCAGCAGCCAAGGGACAGGGGGCTTCAGTCAGCCCCAGCATTTT	CASSQGTGGFSQPQHF
NA	NA	TRBJ1-6	TRBV9	TGTGCAAGCAGGCAGGGTAATTCACCCCTCCACTTT	CASRQGNSPLHF
NA	NA	TRBJ1-4	TRBV24-1	TGTGCCACCAGTGACCTGACAGCGTCGGGCGAAAAACTGTTTTTT	CATSDLTASGEKLFF
NA	NA	TRBJ1-2	TRBV2	TGTGCCAGCAGTGTTAGCAGGGTCTACACCTTC	CASSVSRVYTF
NA	TRBD2	TRBJ2-2	TRBV6-6	TGTGCCAGCAGTCCCCGGGACTACCTCTATCACCTTTCGAACACCGGGGAGCTGTTTTTT	CASSPRDYLYHLSNTGELFF
NA	TRBD1	TRBJ1-5	TRBV2	TGTGCCAGCAGTTTGGGACAGGGGATCAATCAGCCCCAGCATTTT	CASSLGQGINQPQHF
NA	TRBD1	TRBJ1-4	TRBV9	TGTGCCAGCAGCATTGCCCAGGGGGTAGACGAAAAACTGTTTTTT	CASSIAQGVDEKLFF
NA	NA	TRBJ2-2	TRBV6-5	TGTGCCAGCAGACGACAGGTTGAAACCGGGGAGCTGTTTTTT	CASRRQVETGELFF
NA	NA	TRBJ1-2	TRBV9	TGTGCCAGCAGCGTAGATTCCAGGGGCAAAAATTATGGCTACACCTTC	CASSVDSRGKNYGYTF
NA	TRBD2	TRBJ2-5	TRBV6-1	TGTGCCAGCAGTGAAGTACTAGCGGGGGTACAAGAGACCCAGTACTTC	CASSEVLAGVQETQYF
NA	TRBD1	TRBJ1-2	TRBV4-3	TGCGCCAGCAAAGCCAGAGGGACAGGGGAGCAGGGCTACACCTTC	CASKARGTGEQGYTF
NA	TRBD1	TRBJ1-2	TRBV6-5	TGTGCCACCCACCCGGACAGGGGAGGATATGGCTACACCTTC	CATHPDRGGYGYTF
NA	TRBD2	TRBJ2-5	TRBV28	TGTGCCAGCGGGGCTAGCGGGGGTCAAGAGACCCAGTACTTC	CASGASGGQETQYF
NA	TRBD1	TRBJ1-2	TRBV7-2	TGTGCCAGCAGCTTAGGGGGGACAGGGTCCTATGGCTACACCTTC	CASSLGGTGSYGYTF
NA	TRBD1	TRBJ1-2	TRBV10-3	TGTGCCATCAGTGAGGCAATTACCGGGGACAGAACCTATGGCTACACCTTC	CAISEAITGDRTYGYTF
NA	NA	TRBJ2-1	TRBV5-6	TGTGCCAGCAGCTTGGCTGGGGCAGGTTTGGGGAATGAGCAGTTCTTC	CASSLAGAGLGNEQFF
NA	NA	TRBJ1-1	TRBV19	TGTGCCAGTAGGGAGGACACTGAAGCTTTCTTT	CASREDTEAFF
NA	NA	TRBJ2-7	TRBV5-1	TGCGCCAGCAGCCCCGGGAGCCTCTCCTACGAGCAGTACTTC	CASSPGSLSYEQYF
NA	TRBD1	TRBJ1-1	TRBV5-4	TGTGCCAGCAGCAAGAGAGGGACAGGGGACACTGAAGCTTTCTTT	CASSKRGTGDTEAFF
NA	NA	TRBJ1-1	TRBV7-9	TGTGCCAGCAGCCATGGACAGTACACCATGAACACTGAAGCTTTCTTT	CASSHGQYTMNTEAFF
NA	TRBD1	TRBJ2-7	TRBV18	TGTGCCAGCTCACAACAGGGGCGAGAGCAGTACTTC	CASSQQGREQYF
NA	TRBD2	TRBJ2-1	TRBV7-8	TGTGCCAGCAGCCCAGGGGGCTGGACTAGCGGGGACAATGAGCAGTTCTTC	CASSPGGWTSGDNEQFF
NA	NA	TRBJ2-2	TRBV5-1	TGCGCCAGCACCCTGGGCAGGGCGAACACCGGGGAGCTGTTTTTT	CASTLGRANTGELFF
NA	NA	TRBJ2-3	TRBV13	TGTGCCAGCAGCTTAGGGCGCGCGGGGACAGATACGCAGTATTTT	CASSLGRAGTDTQYF
few	NA	TRBJ1-5	TRBV27	TGTGCCAGCAGTTCCCATAATCAGCCCCAGCATTTT	CASSSHNQPQHF
NA	TRBD1	TRBJ1-1	TRBV7-2	TGTGCCAGCAGCTTAGAAGGGGGCTTGAACACTGAAGCTTTCTTT	CASSLEGGLNTEAFF
NA	NA	TRBJ1-2	TRBV11-2	TGTGCCAGCAGCTTAGATCGAAAAGGGGCTTGGGGCTACACCTTC	CASSLDRKGAWGYTF
NA	NA	TRBJ1-3	TRBV7-9	TGTGCCAGCAGCTCAGCTGGAAACACCATATATTTT	CASSSAGNTIYF
few	TRBD1	TRBJ2-7	TRBV6-5	TGTGCCAGCAGTTACCGGGACAGGGGCTACGAGCAGTACTTC	CASSYRDRGYEQYF
NA	TRBD1	TRBJ2-5	TRBV28	TGTGCCAGCAGTCCCGGGACAGGGCCAGAGACCCAGTACTTC	CASSPGTGPETQYF
NA	NA	TRBJ2-1	TRBV24-1	TGTGCCACCAGTGAGCCCACAGCAGCCTACAATGAGCAGTTCTTC	CATSEPTAAYNEQFF
NA	TRBD2	TRBJ2-2	TRBV27	TGTGCCAGCAGTTTCTCGGCTAGCGGGGGGTACACCGGGGAGCTGTTTTTT	CASSFSASGGYTGELFF
NA	TRBD1	TRBJ1-6	TRBV30	TGTGCCTGGAGTGCCTTTAGGACAGGGATTTCTCATTCACCCCTCCACTTT	CAWSAFRTGISHSPLHF
once	NA	TRBJ2-5	TRBV29-1	TGCAGCGTTGCGAGTGTACAAGAGACCCAGTACTTC	CSVASVQETQYF
NA	TRBD2	TRBJ2-7	TRBV5-8	TGTGCCAGCACCTTTTACGGGGGAGGGGAGCAGTACTTC	CASTFYGGGEQYF
NA	NA	TRBJ2-1	TRBV5-1	TGCGCCAGCAGCTCTTCGAGGGGGATCTACAATGAGCAGTTCTTC	CASSSSRGIYNEQFF
NA	TRBD1	TRBJ2-6	TRBV7-8	TGTGCCAGCAGCTTAGCGGGACAGGGGATCTCTGGGGCCAACGTCCTGACTTTC	CASSLAGQGISGANVLTF
NA	TRBD2	TRBJ2-5	TRBV9	TGTGCCAGCAGCGCTCATAGCGGGGGGGGAGAGACCCAGTACTTC	CASSAHSGGGETQYF